The 12 T cell receptor beta chains below all came from one sample that was sequenced in a study of T-cell reconstitution after alpha-beta-depleted transplantation in children. A library of TCRbeta sequences, prepared with unique molecular identifiers, was generated. In TCRdb, the PCR reads were re-called with MiXCR into one record per CDR3 protein. This table has around 700,000 distinct CDR3 sequences, about 12% appearing once. Material: PBMCs, obtained before TCRalphabeta/CD19-depleted stem cell transplant. Receptors originate from a girl aged 2-10 years with congenital amegakaryocytic thrombocytopenia, due to receive a stem cell transplant.

This clonotype was observed many times. J is TRBJ2-4 and V is TRBV12-3 or TRBV12-4; 8 bases line up with TRBD1. The CDR3 has 16 amino acids. V shed 5 bases, J shed 1 base, and the junction held 7 bases outside the gene matches. The DNA of the CDR3 is TGTGCCAGCAGTCCGAGGACAGGGTTTGCCAAAAACATTCAGTACTTC. Its protein product is CASSPRTGFAKNIQYF.

The chain recombines TRBV24-1 with TRBJ2-3; 7 bases are a match to TRBD2. V shed 2 bases and J 4 bases; nucleotides not matched to a gene: 2. This CDR3 has 14 residues. Germline V gives CDR1 KGHDR, CDR2 SFDVKD. The chain's CDR3 is CATSDSAGADTQYF. The CDR3 DNA reads TGTGCCACCAGTGATTCTGCGGGAGCAGATACGCAGTATTTT.

V gene TRBV20-1 combines with J gene TRBJ2-3, with 9 positions matching TRBD2. Trimming took 4 bases from V and 4 from J; bases not matched to a gene: 12. Germline values: CDR1 DFQATT, CDR2 SNEGSKA (reference sequence). The CDR3 covers 16 residues. The CDR3 nucleotides read TGCAGTGCTAATGATTTAGCGGGGGAGGTGGCAGATACGCAGTATTTT. Translating gives CSANDLAGEVADTQYF.

This clonotype showed up just a few times. The rearrangement uses TRBV11-2 and TRBJ1-1, with D unclear. The CDR3 runs to 16 residues. Germline loops: CDR1 SGHAT, CDR2 FQNNGV. Trimming took 5 bases from V and 1 from J, leaving 17 bases between them. The CDR3 DNA follows: TGTGCCAGCAGCGAGGTCGTAACGACGGGGAACACTGAAGCTTTCTTT. It translates to CASSEVVTTGNTEAFF.

There are many counts of this clonotype. The chain recombines TRBV9 with TRBJ2-1; possible D gene TRBD2, 6 bases. Trimming shortened V by 0 bases and J by 3 bases, and 10 bases separated the two germline ends. Per germline, CDR1 SGDLS and CDR2 YYNGEE. The CDR3 covers 15 residues. This chain's CDR3 is CASSVAGLGYNEQFF. The CDR3 DNA reads as TGTGCCAGCAGCGTAGCGGGACTGGGCTACAATGAGCAGTTCTTC.

This clonotype was recorded a few times. The rearrangement links TRBV10-3 to TRBJ2-3, with 7 bases aligning to TRBD1. The germline V gene has CDR1 ENHRY and CDR2 SYGVKD. The CDR3 extends over 18 amino acids. Unmatched junction bases numbered 14, after V lost 2 bases and J lost 3 bases. CDR3: CAISETNEQGFWTDTQYF. The CDR3 nucleotides are TGTGCCATCAGTGAGACCAATGAACAGGGGTTCTGGACAGATACGCAGTATTTT.

This clonotype has only a few counts. This sequence joins TRBV11-2 and TRBJ2-1; D uncertain. Germline V CDR1 and CDR2: SGHAT, FQNNGV. The CDR3 runs 14 residues. Trimming took 1 base from V and 9 from J, leaving 13 bases between them. The CDR3 spells CASSLGAERSEQFF. CDR3 nucleotides: TGTGCCAGCAGCTTAGGTGCCGAGAGGAGTGAGCAGTTCTTC. The full variable domain, completed using reference TRBV11-2 and TRBJ2-1, is EAGVAQSPRYKIIEKRQSVAFWCNPISGHATLYWYQQILGQGPKLLIQFQNNGVVDDSQLPKDRFSAERLKGVDSTLKIQPAKLEDSAVYLCASSLGAERSEQFFGPGTRLTVL.

This clonotype was counted only a few times. The genes are TRBV5-1 and TRBJ2-3; 11 nucleotides align to TRBD2. The CDR3 has 17 residues. The J segment lost 6 bases and the V segment lost 4 bases, leaving 13 bases of the junction unmatched. Germline V lookup: CDR1 SGHRS, CDR2 YFSETQ. The CDR3 DNA follows: TGCGCCAGCAGCGAGGGGGGCCGACTAGCGGGGCAGGATACGCAGTATTTT. It codes for CASSEGGRLAGQDTQYF.

V is TRBV5-1 and J is TRBJ2-3; 14 bases line up with TRBD2. The germline gives CDR1 SGHRS, CDR2 YFSETQ. CDR3 length: 15 residues. V shed 4 bases, J shed 5 bases, and the junction held 3 bases outside the gene matches. This CDR3 is CASSTGTSGRDTQYF. The CDR3 region has the DNA TGCGCCAGCAGCACCGGGACTAGCGGGAGAGATACGCAGTATTTT.

This clonotype was counted a few times. The gene calls are TRBV5-1 and TRBJ2-2; D is uncertain. CDR3 length: 15 residues. CDR1 and CDR2 (germline): SGHRS, YFSETQ. V lost 8 bases and J 5 bases, leaving 19 bases between the germline ends. The CDR3 here is CASRLTDWGTGELFF. CDR3 nucleotides: TGCGCCAGTCGGTTGACCGACTGGGGAACCGGGGAGCTGTTTTTT.

The V and J genes are TRBV5-1 and TRBJ2-6; possible D gene TRBD2, 5 bases. The CDR3 contains 16 residues. CDR1 is SGHRS, CDR2 YFSETQ, per germline. V dropped 5 bases and J dropped 0 bases, with 12 bases sitting between them. CDR3 nucleotides: TGCGCCAGCAGGCCGGACTGGCGCTCTGGGGCCAACGTCCTGACTTTC. It codes for CASRPDWRSGANVLTF.

This clonotype was seen ten or more times. The chain links TRBV7-9 to TRBJ2-1; 11 nucleotides agree with TRBD2. V shed 1 base, J shed 3 bases, and the junction held 5 bases outside the gene matches. CDR1 is SEHNR and CDR2 is FQNEAQ in the germline V gene (reference sequence). The CDR3 runs to 17 residues. The CDR3 sequence: CASSLVASGRSYNEQFF. As DNA, the CDR3 is TGTGCCAGCAGCTTAGTGGCTAGCGGGAGGAGCTACAATGAGCAGTTCTTC.